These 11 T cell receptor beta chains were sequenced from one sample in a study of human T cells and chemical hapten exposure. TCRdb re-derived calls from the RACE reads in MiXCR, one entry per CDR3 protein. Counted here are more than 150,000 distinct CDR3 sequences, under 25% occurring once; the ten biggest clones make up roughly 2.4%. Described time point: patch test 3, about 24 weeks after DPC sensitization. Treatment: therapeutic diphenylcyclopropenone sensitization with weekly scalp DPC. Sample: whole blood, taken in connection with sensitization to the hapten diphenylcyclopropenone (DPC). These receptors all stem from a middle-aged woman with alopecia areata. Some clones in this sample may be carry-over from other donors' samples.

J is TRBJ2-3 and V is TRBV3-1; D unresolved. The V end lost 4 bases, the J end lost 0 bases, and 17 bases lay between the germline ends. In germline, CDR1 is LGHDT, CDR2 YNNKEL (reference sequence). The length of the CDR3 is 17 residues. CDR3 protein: CASSPTRHSASTDTQYF. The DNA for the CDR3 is TGTGCCAGCAGCCCGACTCGACACAGTGCTAGCACAGATACGCAGTATTTT.

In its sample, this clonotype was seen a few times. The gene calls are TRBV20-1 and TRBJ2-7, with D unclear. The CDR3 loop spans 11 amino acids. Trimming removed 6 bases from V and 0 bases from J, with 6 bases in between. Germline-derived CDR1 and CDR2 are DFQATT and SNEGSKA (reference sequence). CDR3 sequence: CSARVSYEQYF. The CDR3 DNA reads TGCAGTGCCCGAGTCTCCTACGAGCAGTACTTC.

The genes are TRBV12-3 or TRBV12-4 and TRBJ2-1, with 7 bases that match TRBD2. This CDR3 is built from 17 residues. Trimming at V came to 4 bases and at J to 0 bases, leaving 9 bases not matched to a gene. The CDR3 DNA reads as TGTGCCAGCAGTTCTTCTAGCGGAGAGGGCTCCTACAATGAGCAGTTCTTC. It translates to CASSSSSGEGSYNEQFF.

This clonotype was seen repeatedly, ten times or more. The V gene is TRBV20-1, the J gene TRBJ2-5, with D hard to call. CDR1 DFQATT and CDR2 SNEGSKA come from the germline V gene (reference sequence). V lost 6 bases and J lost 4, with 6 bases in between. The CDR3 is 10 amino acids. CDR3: CSATRETQYF. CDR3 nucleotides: TGCAGTGCGACCCGAGAGACCCAGTACTTC.

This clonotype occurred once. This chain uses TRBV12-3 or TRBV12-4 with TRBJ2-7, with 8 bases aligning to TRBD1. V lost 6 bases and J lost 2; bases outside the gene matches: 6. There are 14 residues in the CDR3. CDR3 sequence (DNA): TGTGCCAGCAGGGCAACGGGACAGGCCTACGAGCAGTACTTC. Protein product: CASRATGQAYEQYF.

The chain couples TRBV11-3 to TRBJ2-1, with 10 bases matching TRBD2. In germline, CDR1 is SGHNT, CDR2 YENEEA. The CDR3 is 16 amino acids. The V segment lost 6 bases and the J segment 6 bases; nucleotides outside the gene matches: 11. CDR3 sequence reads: CASRSPRTSGINEQFF. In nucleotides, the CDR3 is TGTGCCAGCAGGTCTCCCAGGACTAGCGGAATCAATGAGCAGTTCTTC.

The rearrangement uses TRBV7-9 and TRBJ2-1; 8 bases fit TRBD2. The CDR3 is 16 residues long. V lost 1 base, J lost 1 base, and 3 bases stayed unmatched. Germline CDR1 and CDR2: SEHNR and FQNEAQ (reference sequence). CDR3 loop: CASSLVRGASYNEQFF. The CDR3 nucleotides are TGTGCCAGCAGCTTAGTGCGGGGGGCATCCTACAATGAGCAGTTCTTC. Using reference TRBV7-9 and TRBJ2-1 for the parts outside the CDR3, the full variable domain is DTGVSQNPRHKITKRGQNVTFRCDPISEHNRLYWYRQTLGQGPEFLTYFQNEAQLEKSRLLSDRFSAERPKGSFSTLEIQRTEQGDSAMYLCASSLVRGASYNEQFFGPGTRLTVL.

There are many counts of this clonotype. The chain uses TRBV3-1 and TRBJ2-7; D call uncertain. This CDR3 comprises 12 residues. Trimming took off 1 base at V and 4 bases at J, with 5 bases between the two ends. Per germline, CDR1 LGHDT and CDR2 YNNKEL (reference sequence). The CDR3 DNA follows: TGTGCCAGCAGCCAAGTTCGGTACGAGCAGTACTTC. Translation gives CASSQVRYEQYF.

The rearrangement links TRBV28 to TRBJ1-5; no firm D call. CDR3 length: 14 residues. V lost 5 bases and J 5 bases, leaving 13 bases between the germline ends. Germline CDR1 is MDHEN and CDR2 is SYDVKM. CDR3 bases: TGTGCCAGCAGTCTCCCGACGTCTCATCAGCCCCAGCATTTT. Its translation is CASSLPTSHQPQHF.

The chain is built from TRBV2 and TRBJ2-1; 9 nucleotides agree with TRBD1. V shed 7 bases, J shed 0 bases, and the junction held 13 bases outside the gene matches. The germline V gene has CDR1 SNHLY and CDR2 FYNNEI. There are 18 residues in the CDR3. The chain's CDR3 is CASMTGGGGGTSYNEQFF. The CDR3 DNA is TGTGCCAGCATGACAGGGGGAGGTGGCGGGACCTCCTACAATGAGCAGTTCTTC.

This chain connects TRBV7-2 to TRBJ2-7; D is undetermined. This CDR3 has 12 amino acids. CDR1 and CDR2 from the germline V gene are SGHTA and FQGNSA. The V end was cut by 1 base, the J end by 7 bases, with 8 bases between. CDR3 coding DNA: TGTGCCAGCAGCTTAGGATCCGGAGAGCAGTACTTC. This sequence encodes CASSLGSGEQYF.